This T cell receptor (beta chain) is from a study of blood T cell repertoires in COVID-19. Study-wide background: COVID-19 samples, acute and convalescent, were from the United States, Italy and Spain. T cells, B-cell-depleted T cells, or PBMCs supplied cDNA or gDNA.

This CDR3 spans 16 amino acids. V shed 1 base, J shed 2 bases, and the junction held 8 bases outside the gene matches. Germline lookup yields CDR1 SGHVS and CDR2 FQNEAQ. Authors' analysis steps: Reference gene primer amplification yielded estimated nucleated cell counts. Using immunoSEQ multiplex PCR, the repertoire was profiled, and TCRdb retains in-frame clones only, with some absent. That table is the source of V, J and clone size, and D and trimming were worked out from the DNA. Among roughly 100,000 clones, 82% were seen once, and the ten largest hold less than 20%. Sequencing was performed on peripheral blood. The J gene is TRBJ2-7, the V gene TRBV7-8, with 7 bases matching TRBD2. This TCR was sampled from a woman at least 80 years old with acute or convalescent COVID-19. The CDR3 spells CASSLGASSGTYEQYF. The CDR3 DNA reads TGTGCCAGCAGCTTAGGCGCTTCTAGCGGCACCTACGAGCAGTACTTC.